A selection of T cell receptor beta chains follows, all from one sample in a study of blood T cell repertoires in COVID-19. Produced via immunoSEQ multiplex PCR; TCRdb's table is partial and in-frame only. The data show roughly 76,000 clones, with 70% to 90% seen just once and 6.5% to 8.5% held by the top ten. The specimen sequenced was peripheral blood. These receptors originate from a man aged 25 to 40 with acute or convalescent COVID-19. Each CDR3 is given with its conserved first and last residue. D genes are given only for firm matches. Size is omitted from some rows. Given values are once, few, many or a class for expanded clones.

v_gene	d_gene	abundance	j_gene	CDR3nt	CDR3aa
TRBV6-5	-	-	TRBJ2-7	TGTGCCAGCAGTCCCTCGGGGAAGTACGAGCAGTACTTC	CASSPSGKYEQYF
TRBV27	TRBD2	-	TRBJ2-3	TGTGCCAGCAGCCCGGTGGGCGGGAGGTCTCCTAGAAGCACAGATACGCAGTATTTT	CASSPVGGRSPRSTDTQYF
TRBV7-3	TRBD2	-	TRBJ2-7	TGTGCCAGCAGCTTAACGGTAGCGGGATCCTACGAGCAGTACTTC	CASSLTVAGSYEQYF
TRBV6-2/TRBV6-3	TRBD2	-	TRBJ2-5	TGTGCCAGCAGTTACTTTGAGGTGGCGGGAGCAGATAAAGAGACCCAGTACTTC	CASSYFEVAGADKETQYF
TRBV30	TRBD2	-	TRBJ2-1	TGTGCCTGGAGGAGAGATAGCGGGATCAAAGAGCAGTTCTTC	CAWRRDSGIKEQFF
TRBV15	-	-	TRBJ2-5	TGTGCCACCAGCACGGATGGGGGGGAGACCCAGTACTTC	CATSTDGGETQYF
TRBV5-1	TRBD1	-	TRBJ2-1	TGCGCCAGCAGGCGACAGGGCTCCTACAATGAGCAGTTCTTC	CASRRQGSYNEQFF
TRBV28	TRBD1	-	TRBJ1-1	TGCACTACAAGGGACAGCCTGAACACTGAAGCTTTCTTT	CTTRDSLNTEAFF
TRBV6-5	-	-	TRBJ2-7	TGTGCCAGCAGTCGTGCAGCGACCTACGAGCAGTACTTC	CASSRAATYEQYF
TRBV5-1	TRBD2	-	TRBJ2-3	TGCGCCAGCGGAAAAGCGGGAGCTACGCAGTATTTT	CASGKAGATQYF
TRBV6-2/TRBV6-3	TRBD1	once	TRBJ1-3	TGTGCCAGCAGTACGCGGACAGGCTCTGGAAACACCATATATTTT	CASSTRTGSGNTIYF
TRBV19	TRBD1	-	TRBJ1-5	TGTGCCAGTAGTATGGACAGGGTTTATAGCAATCAGCCCCAGCATTTT	CASSMDRVYSNQPQHF
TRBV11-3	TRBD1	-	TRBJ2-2	TGTGCCAGCAGCCCCACAGGGGTAGGAACCGGGGAGCTGTTTTTT	CASSPTGVGTGELFF
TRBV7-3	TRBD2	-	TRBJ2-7	TGTGCCAGCAGCTTAACCTCTTTACTAGCGTCGCACGAGCAGTACTTC	CASSLTSLLASHEQYF
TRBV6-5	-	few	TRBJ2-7	TGTGCCAGCAGCCGATTTTTGGAGGGCGGGGAGCAGTACTTC	CASSRFLEGGEQYF
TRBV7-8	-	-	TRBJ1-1	TGTGCCAGCAGCCCACCCTCGGGAATCACTGAAGCTTTCTTT	CASSPPSGITEAFF
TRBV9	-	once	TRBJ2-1	TGTGCCAGCAGCCCCTCAGCGGTAAGTATCTACAATGAGCAGTTCTTC	CASSPSAVSIYNEQFF
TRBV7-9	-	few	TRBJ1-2	TGTGCCAGCAGCTTAGGGGCCACTAACTATGGCTACACCTTC	CASSLGATNYGYTF
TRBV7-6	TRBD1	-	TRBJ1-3	TGTGCCAGCAGCCCACTTCAGGGGACAGGGGAAGGTGACACCATATATTTT	CASSPLQGTGEGDTIYF
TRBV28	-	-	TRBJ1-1	TGTGCCAGCAGCTTGACAGGAAAGAACACTGAAGCTTTCTTT	CASSLTGKNTEAFF
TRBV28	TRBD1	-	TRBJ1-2	TGTGCCAGCAGTTTAGGTGGGACAGGGGGCGTTCTTTCGGGCTACACCTTC	CASSLGGTGGVLSGYTF
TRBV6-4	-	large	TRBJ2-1	TGTGCCAGCAGTGACAGGGGTCTCAACAATGAGCAGTTCTTC	CASSDRGLNNEQFF
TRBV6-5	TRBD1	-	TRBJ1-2	TGTGCCAGCAGTTACTCGGGGACAGGGCACTATGGCTACACCTTC	CASSYSGTGHYGYTF
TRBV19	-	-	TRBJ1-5	TGTGCCAGTACCAAAGACAGCTATCAGCCCCAGCATTTT	CASTKDSYQPQHF
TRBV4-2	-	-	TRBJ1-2	TGTGCCAGCAGCCAAGATTCGGGGGGAGGGGGCTACACCTTC	CASSQDSGGGGYTF
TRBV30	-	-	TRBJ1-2	TGTGCCTGGAGTGTACCGGGAGTATACTATGGCTACACCTTC	CAWSVPGVYYGYTF
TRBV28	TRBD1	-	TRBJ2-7	TGTGCCAGCAGACCGACAGGGTACGAAGTGCTGTACTTC	CASRPTGYEVLYF
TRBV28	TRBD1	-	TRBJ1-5	TGTGCCAGCAGTTCCGGCTCACAGGGGCGGCAGCCCCAGCATTTT	CASSSGSQGRQPQHF
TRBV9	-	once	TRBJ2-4	TGTGCCAGCAGCGCCACAGAGAACATTCAGTACTTC	CASSATENIQYF
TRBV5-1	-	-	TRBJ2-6	TGCGCCAGCAGCTTGGTGACAGCTGGGGCCAACGTCCTGACTTTC	CASSLVTAGANVLTF
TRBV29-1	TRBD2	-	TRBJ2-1	TGCAGCGGCTCCGGGACTAGTGCAGTTAGGGAGCAGTTCTTC	CSGSGTSAVREQFF
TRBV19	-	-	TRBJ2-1	TGTGCCAGTATTCCGGACACCTCCTACAATGAGCAGTTCTTC	CASIPDTSYNEQFF
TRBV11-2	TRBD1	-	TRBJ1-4	TGTGCCAGCAGCATAGGGACAGTCGAAAAACTGTTTTTT	CASSIGTVEKLFF
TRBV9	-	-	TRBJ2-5	TGTGCCAGCAGCGTCCGGGCGGGGGAGACCCAGTACTTC	CASSVRAGETQYF
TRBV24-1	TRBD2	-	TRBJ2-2	TGTGCCACCGGGGGGGCGAACACCGGGGAGCTGTTTTTT	CATGGANTGELFF
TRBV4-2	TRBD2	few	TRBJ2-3	TGTGCCAGCAGCCAAGCCCTAGCGGGAGGTGCCACAGATACGCAGTATTTT	CASSQALAGGATDTQYF
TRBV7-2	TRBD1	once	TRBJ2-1	TGTGCCAGCAGCTTAGTAGGGGGGACAGGCAATGAGCAGTTCTTC	CASSLVGGTGNEQFF
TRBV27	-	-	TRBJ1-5	TGTGCCAGCAGTCCGCAGGGTCGGGATCAGCCCCAGCATTTT	CASSPQGRDQPQHF
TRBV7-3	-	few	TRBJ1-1	TGTGCCAGCAGCTCCCACCGGGGGGACACTGAAGCTTTCTTT	CASSSHRGDTEAFF
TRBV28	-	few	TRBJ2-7	TGTGCCAGCAGTTTATCATTGGAGCAGTACTTC	CASSLSLEQYF
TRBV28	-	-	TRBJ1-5	TGTGCCAGCAGTCAACACGCGGCCCAGCATTTT	CASSQHAAQHF
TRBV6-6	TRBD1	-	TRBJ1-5	TGTGCCAGCAGGGGACAGGCCAATCAGCCCCAGCATTTT	CASRGQANQPQHF
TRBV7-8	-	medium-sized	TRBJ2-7	TGTGCCAGCAGCTTAGCTGGAGTCTACGAGCAGTACTTC	CASSLAGVYEQYF
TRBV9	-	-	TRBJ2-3	TGTGCCAGCAGCGCAAGGGGGGGGAGCGGGACAGATACGCAGTATTTT	CASSARGGSGTDTQYF
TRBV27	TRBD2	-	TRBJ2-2	TGTGCCAGCAGTTTATGGACTAGCGGATCCAAAGGCGCCGGGGAGCTGTTTTTT	CASSLWTSGSKGAGELFF
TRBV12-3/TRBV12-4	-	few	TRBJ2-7	TGTGCCAGCAGTTTAGGTAACGAGCAGTACTTC	CASSLGNEQYF
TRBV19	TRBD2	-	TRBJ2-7	TGTGCCACCCCGAGCACGGGAGGCTCCTACGAGCAGTACTTC	CATPSTGGSYEQYF
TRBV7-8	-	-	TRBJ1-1	TGTGCCAGCAGCCCCGCCGGGACTGAAGCTTTCTTT	CASSPAGTEAFF
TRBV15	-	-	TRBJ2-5	TGTGCCACCAGCAGAGGTCCGGGGGTGGAAGAGACCCAGTACTTC	CATSRGPGVEETQYF
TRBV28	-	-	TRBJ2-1	TGTGCCAGCATCACTAGCTCCTACAATGAGCAGTTCTTC	CASITSSYNEQFF